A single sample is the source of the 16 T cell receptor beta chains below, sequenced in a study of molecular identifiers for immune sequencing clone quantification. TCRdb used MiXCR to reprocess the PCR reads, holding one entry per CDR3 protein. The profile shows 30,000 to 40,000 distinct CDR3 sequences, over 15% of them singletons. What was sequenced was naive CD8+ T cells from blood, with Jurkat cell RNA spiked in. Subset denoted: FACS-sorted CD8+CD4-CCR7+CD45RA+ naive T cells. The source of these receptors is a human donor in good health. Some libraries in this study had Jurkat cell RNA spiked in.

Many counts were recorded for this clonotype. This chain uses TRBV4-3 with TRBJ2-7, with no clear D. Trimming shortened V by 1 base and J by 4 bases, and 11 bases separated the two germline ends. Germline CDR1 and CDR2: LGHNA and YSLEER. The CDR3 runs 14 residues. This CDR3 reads CASSQAVGDYEQYF. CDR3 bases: TGCGCCAGCAGCCAAGCGGTAGGCGATTACGAGCAGTACTTC.

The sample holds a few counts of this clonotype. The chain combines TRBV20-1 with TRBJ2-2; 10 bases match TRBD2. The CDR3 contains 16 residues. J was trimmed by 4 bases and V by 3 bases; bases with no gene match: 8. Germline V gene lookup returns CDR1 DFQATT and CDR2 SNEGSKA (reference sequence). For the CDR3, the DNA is TGCAGTGCTAGTCTAGCGGGAGTGGGTATCACCGGGGAGCTGTTTTTT. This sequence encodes CSASLAGVGITGELFF.

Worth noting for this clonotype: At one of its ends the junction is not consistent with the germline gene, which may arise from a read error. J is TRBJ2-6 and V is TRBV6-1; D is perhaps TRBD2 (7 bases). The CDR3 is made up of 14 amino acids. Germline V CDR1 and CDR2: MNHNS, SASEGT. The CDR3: CASGGGSGANALTF. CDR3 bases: TGTGCCAGCGGGGGGGGCTCTGGGGCCAACGCCCTGACTTTC.

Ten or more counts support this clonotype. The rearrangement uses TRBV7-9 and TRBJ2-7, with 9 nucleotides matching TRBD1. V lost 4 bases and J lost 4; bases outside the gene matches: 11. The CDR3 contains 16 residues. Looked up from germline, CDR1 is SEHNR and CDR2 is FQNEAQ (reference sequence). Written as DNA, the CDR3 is TGTGCCAGCAGCTCCCGGACAGGGGACAACGTGTACGAGCAGTACTTC. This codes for CASSSRTGDNVYEQYF.

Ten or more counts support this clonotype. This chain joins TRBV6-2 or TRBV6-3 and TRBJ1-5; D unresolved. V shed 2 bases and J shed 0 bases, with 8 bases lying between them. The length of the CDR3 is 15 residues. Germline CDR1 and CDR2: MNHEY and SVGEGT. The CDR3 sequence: CASSYEDYSNQPQHF. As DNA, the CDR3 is TGTGCCAGCAGTTACGAAGATTATAGCAATCAGCCCCAGCATTTT.

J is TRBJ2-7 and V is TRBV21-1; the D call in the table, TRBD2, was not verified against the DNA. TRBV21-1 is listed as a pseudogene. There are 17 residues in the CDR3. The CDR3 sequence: CASPGRLAGSSMYEQYF. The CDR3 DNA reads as TGTGCCAGCCCTGGGAGACTAGCGGGATCGAGTATGTACGAGCAGTACTTC.

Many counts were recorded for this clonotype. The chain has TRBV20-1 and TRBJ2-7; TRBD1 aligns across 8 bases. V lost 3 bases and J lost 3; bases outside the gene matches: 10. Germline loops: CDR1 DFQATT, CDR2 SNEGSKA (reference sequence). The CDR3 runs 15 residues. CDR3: CSASLRQGRYYEQYF. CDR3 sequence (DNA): TGCAGTGCTAGCCTCCGACAGGGGAGGTACTACGAGCAGTACTTC.

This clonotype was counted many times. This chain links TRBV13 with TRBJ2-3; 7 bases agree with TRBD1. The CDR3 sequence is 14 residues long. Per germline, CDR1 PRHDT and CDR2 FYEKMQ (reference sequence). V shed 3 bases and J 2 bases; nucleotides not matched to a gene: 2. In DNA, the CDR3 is TGTGCCAGCAGCTTGGGACAGCTCACAGATACGCAGTATTTT. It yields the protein CASSLGQLTDTQYF.

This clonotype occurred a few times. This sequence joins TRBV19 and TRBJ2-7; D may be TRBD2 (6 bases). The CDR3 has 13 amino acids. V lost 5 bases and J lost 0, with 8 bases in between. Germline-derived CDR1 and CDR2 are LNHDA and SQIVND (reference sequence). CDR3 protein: CASSAGSSYEQYF. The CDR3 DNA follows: TGTGCCAGTAGTGCGGGGTCCTCCTACGAGCAGTACTTC.

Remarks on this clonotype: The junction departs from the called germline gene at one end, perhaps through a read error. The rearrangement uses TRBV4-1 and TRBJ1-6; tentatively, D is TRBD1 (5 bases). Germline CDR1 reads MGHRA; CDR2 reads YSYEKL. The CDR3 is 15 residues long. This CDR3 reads CASSPSGNFNSPLRF. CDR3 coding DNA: TGCGCCAGCAGCCCATCAGGGAATTTCAATTCACCTCTCCGCTTT.

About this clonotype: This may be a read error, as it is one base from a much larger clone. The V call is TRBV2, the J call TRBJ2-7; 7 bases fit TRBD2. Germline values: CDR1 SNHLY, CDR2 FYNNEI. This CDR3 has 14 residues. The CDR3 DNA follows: TGTGTCAGCAGCCCCTTCAGCGGGGAATACGAGCAGTACTTC. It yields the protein CVSSPFSGEYEQYF.

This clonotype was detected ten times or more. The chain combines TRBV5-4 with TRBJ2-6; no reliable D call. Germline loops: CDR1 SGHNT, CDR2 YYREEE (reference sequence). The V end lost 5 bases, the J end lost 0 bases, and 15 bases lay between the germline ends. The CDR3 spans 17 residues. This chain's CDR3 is CASSSLIEISGANVLTF. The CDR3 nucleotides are TGTGCCAGCAGTTCCCTTATTGAGATCTCTGGGGCCAACGTCCTGACTTTC.

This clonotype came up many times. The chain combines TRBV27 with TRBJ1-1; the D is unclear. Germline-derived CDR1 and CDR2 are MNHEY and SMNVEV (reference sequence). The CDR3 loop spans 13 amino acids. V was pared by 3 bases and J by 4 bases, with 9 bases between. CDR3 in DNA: TGTGCCAGCAGTTTGGGCGGGCCCACTGAAGCTTTCTTT. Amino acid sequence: CASSLGGPTEAFF.

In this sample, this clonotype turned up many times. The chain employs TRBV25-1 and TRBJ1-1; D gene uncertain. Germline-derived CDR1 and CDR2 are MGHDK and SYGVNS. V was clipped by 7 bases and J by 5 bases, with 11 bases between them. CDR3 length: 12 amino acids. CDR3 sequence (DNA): TGTGCCAGCACCGGGTTAGGAACTGAAGCTTTCTTT. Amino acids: CASTGLGTEAFF. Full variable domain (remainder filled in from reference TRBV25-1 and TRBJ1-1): EADIYQTPRYLVIGTGKKITLECSQTMGHDKMYWYQQDPGMELHLIHYSYGVNSTEKGDLSSESTVSRIRTEHFPLTLESARPSHTSQYLCASTGLGTEAFFGQGTRLTVV.

The CDR3 DNA follows: TGTGCCAGCAGCTTGGTGGGGGATAGAGGGGCCAACGTCCTGACTTTC. This encodes CASSLVGDRGANVLTF. This rearrangement joins TRBV13 to TRBJ2-6, with D possibly called TRBD1 or TRBD2 (5 bases each). CDR3 length equals 16 residues. Per germline, CDR1 PRHDT and CDR2 FYEKMQ (reference sequence). V was shortened by 3 bases and J by 4 bases, with 13 bases between the two germline ends.

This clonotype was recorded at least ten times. CDR3 coding DNA: TGCAGTGCTAGAGAGGACAGGGGGTTCATCGGTGAGCAGTTCTTC. Translated, it gives CSAREDRGFIGEQFF. The V gene is TRBV20-1, the J gene TRBJ2-1, with TRBD1 matching 10 bases. From germline, CDR1 is DFQATT and CDR2 SNEGSKA (reference sequence). V trimming: 0 bases; J trimming: 9 bases; junction bases outside the gene matches: 8. This CDR3 is built from 15 residues.